These T cell receptor beta chains were read from a single sample in a study of control samples from healthy donors and cancer patients. Clones were sequenced by immunoSEQ multiplex PCR, and TCRdb holds only the in-frame ones, with some missing. Seen here are about 220,000 clones, about 95% observed once, and the top ten hold about 1.4%. Sequenced sample: blood. These receptors all come from a man aged 50-60 years in good health. Both conserved end residues are part of each CDR3. The D gene is left open where the match is weak. Rows may omit the clone size; those that give it use once, few, many or a size class.

clone_size: .; d_call: .; j_call: TRBJ1-1; v_call: TRBV11-2; cdr3_nt: TGTGCCAGCAGCTTACTCGGGGGTAACACTGAAGCTTTCTTT; cdr3_aa: CASSLLGGNTEAFF
clone_size: .; d_call: .; j_call: TRBJ2-2; v_call: TRBV7-2; cdr3_nt: TGTGCCAGCAGCTTAACCGGGACTCAGGCCGGGGAGCTGTTTTTT; cdr3_aa: CASSLTGTQAGELFF
clone_size: .; d_call: .; j_call: TRBJ1-1; v_call: TRBV6-2/TRBV6-3; cdr3_nt: TGTGCCAGCAGTTACTCCCCCGAAGGAGGCAGGGGAACCTTCATGAACACTGAAGCTTTCTTT; cdr3_aa: CASSYSPEGGRGTFMNTEAFF
clone_size: .; d_call: TRBD1; j_call: TRBJ1-2; v_call: TRBV7-3; cdr3_nt: TGTGCCAGCAGCCGTATACAGGGGCCCTATGGCTACACCTTC; cdr3_aa: CASSRIQGPYGYTF
clone_size: .; d_call: .; j_call: TRBJ1-2; v_call: TRBV29-1; cdr3_nt: TGCAGCGCCCCCCTTACTCGCCTTGGGGGCTACACCTTC; cdr3_aa: CSAPLTRLGGYTF
clone_size: .; d_call: .; j_call: TRBJ2-5; v_call: TRBV7-2; cdr3_nt: TGTGCCAGCAGCCCCCGCCACGGGGAGTGGGAGACCCAGTACTTC; cdr3_aa: CASSPRHGEWETQYF
clone_size: .; d_call: .; j_call: TRBJ2-3; v_call: TRBV21-1; cdr3_nt: TGTGCCAGCAGCAAAGAGGGGGATACGCAGTATTTT; cdr3_aa: CASSKEGDTQYF
clone_size: .; d_call: .; j_call: TRBJ2-5; v_call: TRBV6-5; cdr3_nt: TGTGCCACCTTGACAGCAGCAGAGACCCAGTACTTC; cdr3_aa: CATLTAAETQYF
clone_size: .; d_call: TRBD1; j_call: TRBJ1-1; v_call: TRBV19; cdr3_nt: TGTGCCAGTAGTATTGTTACAGGGGGCCCCCCTTTCTTT; cdr3_aa: CASSIVTGGPPFF
clone_size: .; d_call: .; j_call: TRBJ1-1; v_call: TRBV6-5; cdr3_nt: TGTGCCAGCAGTTACGGGGGAGGGGGACGTTTTGAAGCTTTCTTT; cdr3_aa: CASSYGGGGRFEAFF
clone_size: .; d_call: .; j_call: TRBJ1-1; v_call: TRBV3-1/TRBV3-2; cdr3_nt: TGTGCCAGCAGCCCAAGTAAGGGATGGAACACTGAAGCTTTCTTT; cdr3_aa: CASSPSKGWNTEAFF
clone_size: once; d_call: .; j_call: TRBJ2-3; v_call: TRBV12-3/TRBV12-4; cdr3_nt: TGTGCCAGCAGTCGACTGGGGTCCGATACGCAGTATTTT; cdr3_aa: CASSRLGSDTQYF
clone_size: .; d_call: TRBD1; j_call: TRBJ1-2; v_call: TRBV5-1; cdr3_nt: TGCGCCAGCAGCCCCCCCGGGACAGGGACCCATGGCTACACCTTC; cdr3_aa: CASSPPGTGTHGYTF
clone_size: .; d_call: .; j_call: TRBJ2-3; v_call: TRBV20-1; cdr3_nt: TGCAGTGCTACCATTTCCGATACGCAGTATTTT; cdr3_aa: CSATISDTQYF
clone_size: once; d_call: TRBD1; j_call: TRBJ2-1; v_call: TRBV11-2; cdr3_nt: TGTGCCAGCAGCCCACAGGGGTATGAGCAGTTCTTC; cdr3_aa: CASSPQGYEQFF
clone_size: .; d_call: TRBD1; j_call: TRBJ1-2; v_call: TRBV7-9; cdr3_nt: TGTGCCAGCAGCTTAGAGACAGGGGGCTATGGCTACACCTTC; cdr3_aa: CASSLETGGYGYTF
clone_size: .; d_call: .; j_call: TRBJ1-2; v_call: TRBV3-1/TRBV3-2; cdr3_nt: TGTGCCAGCAGCCAAGCGGACAGACGGACTAACTATGGCTACACCTTC; cdr3_aa: CASSQADRRTNYGYTF
clone_size: once; d_call: TRBD1; j_call: TRBJ2-3; v_call: TRBV5-4; cdr3_nt: TGTGCCAGCAGCTTGGACGCGACAGGGGTAAATACGCAGTATTTT; cdr3_aa: CASSLDATGVNTQYF
clone_size: .; d_call: TRBD1; j_call: TRBJ1-2; v_call: TRBV3-1/TRBV3-2; cdr3_nt: TGTGCCAGCAGCCGGGACAGTCCTCATGGCTACACCTTC; cdr3_aa: CASSRDSPHGYTF
clone_size: .; d_call: TRBD2; j_call: TRBJ2-2; v_call: TRBV4-2; cdr3_nt: TGTGCCAGCAGCCGCAATAAAGGGACTAGCGACCTACGGGGGGAGCTGTTTTTT; cdr3_aa: CASSRNKGTSDLRGELFF
clone_size: .; d_call: .; j_call: TRBJ2-3; v_call: TRBV7-3; cdr3_nt: TGTGCCAGCAGCGATCGGGGGTACGGCACAGATACGCAGTATTTT; cdr3_aa: CASSDRGYGTDTQYF